The clone carrying this T cell receptor beta chain occurred once. Primers for the PCR totalled 60 Vbeta and 13 Jbeta. Clones were sequenced by immunoSEQ multiplex PCR, and TCRdb holds only the in-frame ones, with some missing. The sample consists of about 78,000 clones, roughly 72% of them appearing once. The germline CDR1 and CDR2 sequences are SGHTA and FQGNSA. The CDR3 spans 15 residues. V was pared by 2 bases and J by 2 bases, with 4 bases of the junction left unmatched. This entry belongs to a study of cytomegalovirus exposure and HLA in healthy donors. The chain has TRBV7-2 and TRBJ2-7, with TRBD2 matching over 9 bases. Sequencing was done on a sample of PBMCs. The clonotype originates from a woman between 35 and 50 years old in good health and CMV-seropositive. The CDR3 loop reads CASSLSASGTYEQYF. CDR3 sequence (DNA): TGTGCCAGCAGCTTAAGTGCTAGCGGGACCTACGAGCAGTACTTC.